A selection of T cell receptor beta chains follows, all from one sample in a study of beta chain features in type 1 diabetes. Sequenced by immunoSEQ multiplex PCR; TCRdb stores in-frame clones only, minus some. The table includes some 500,000 clones, 10% to 12% detected once. Material: naive CD4+ T cells from blood. Source of these receptors: a woman between 18 and 29 years old in good health. Both conserved end residues are part of each CDR3. A D gene is named only where the DNA matches it firmly. Clone size is stated in some rows and not others, as once, few, many or a class when expanded.

TRBJ2-7 TRBV16 . . TGTGCCAGCAGCCAATCGATGGTCCTGTTTTACGAGCAGTACTTC CASSQSMVLFYEQYF
TRBJ1-5 TRBV19 . few TGTGCCAGTCATAAACGGCGGGGTCTTGGTGATAGCAATCAGCCCCAGCATTTT CASHKRRGLGDSNQPQHF
TRBJ2-7 TRBV5-1 . . TGCGCCAGCCGTCAGGAGTGGGGCGAGCAGTACTTC CASRQEWGEQYF
TRBJ1-4 TRBV14 . few TGTGCCAGCAGCCAAGATCGGGGGGAAGAAAAACTGTTTTTT CASSQDRGEEKLFF
TRBJ2-4 TRBV7-2 TRBD1 few TGTGCCAGCACCCAAGCCGGGACAGGGAGGAACATTCAGTACTTC CASTQAGTGRNIQYF
TRBJ1-6 TRBV6-1 TRBD1 . TGTGCCAGCAGTGAAAGGGACAGGGCTAATTCACCCCTCCACTTT CASSERDRANSPLHF
TRBJ2-1 TRBV29-1 . many TGCAGCGCCCTCTACAATGAGCAGTTCTTC CSALYNEQFF
TRBJ1-5 TRBV27 TRBD1 once TGTGCCAGCAAGACGACAGGGTACAATCAGCCCCAGCATTTT CASKTTGYNQPQHF
TRBJ1-4 TRBV7-2 . few TGTGCCAGCAGCCACACCCCTGGATCTAATGAAAAACTGTTTTTT CASSHTPGSNEKLFF
TRBJ2-3 TRBV29-1 . . TGCAGCGTTGAAGGGCCGGGTGGCACAGATACGCAGTATTTT CSVEGPGGTDTQYF
TRBJ2-1 TRBV7-2 . few TGTGCCAGCCTTCGACAGGTTCACGGTGATGAGCAGTTCTTC CASLRQVHGDEQFF
TRBJ2-1 TRBV19 . few TGTGCCATTGGAGACAGACACAATGAGCAGTTCTTC CAIGDRHNEQFF
TRBJ2-3 TRBV9 . few TGTGCCAGCCTGGGAGGCACAGATACGCAGTATTTT CASLGGTDTQYF
TRBJ2-5 TRBV6-6 TRBD1 . TGTGCCAGCAGCCTACCGGGACAGCAAGAGACCCAGTACTTC CASSLPGQQETQYF
TRBJ2-1 TRBV7-9 . few TGTGCCAGCGCCCAGGGCTGGCGAGCCTCCTACAATGAGCAGTTCTTC CASAQGWRASYNEQFF
TRBJ2-3 TRBV5-1 . . TGCGCCAGCAGCGATGGGCCCGGCACAGATACGCAGTATTTT CASSDGPGTDTQYF
TRBJ1-1 TRBV18 . few TGTGCCAGCTCAGGCAGGGCGGACACTGAAGCTTTCTTT CASSGRADTEAFF
TRBJ2-7 TRBV5-4 . . TGTGCCAGCAGCTTGGGCACAGCTAGCCGGAGGTACGAGCAGTACTTC CASSLGTASRRYEQYF
TRBJ1-1 TRBV29-1 TRBD1 many TGCAGCGCCGGGACAGGGAACACTGAAGCTTTCTTT CSAGTGNTEAFF
TRBJ1-2 TRBV29-1 . . TGCAGCGTTGCGGACGCGCTGAGTGGCTACACCTTC CSVADALSGYTF
TRBJ2-5 TRBV4-3 TRBD2 . TGCGCCAGCAGCCAGGAATTTAGCGGGGGGGCCGAGACCCAGTACTTC CASSQEFSGGAETQYF
TRBJ1-2 TRBV10-3 . . TGTGCCACCCAGGTTGCCAGGGAGAACTATGGCTACACCTTC CATQVARENYGYTF
TRBJ2-2 TRBV5-1 . . TGCGCCAGCACGAGAGAAACGAACACCGGGGAGCTGTTTTTT CASTRETNTGELFF
TRBJ1-1 TRBV7-9 . few TGTGCCAGCAGCTTAAAACAGGGTTCGAACACTGAAGCTTTCTTT CASSLKQGSNTEAFF
TRBJ1-4 TRBV20-1 . . TGCAGTGCCTGGAACCATGAAAAACTGTTTTTT CSAWNHEKLFF
TRBJ2-6 TRBV7-8 . . TGTGCCAGCAGCTACCTTTTCGAGTCTGGGGCCAACGTCCTGACTTTC CASSYLFESGANVLTF
TRBJ2-7 TRBV4-3 . few TGCGCCAGCAGCCAAGATTCGGGAGTCGGCTACGAGCAGTACTTC CASSQDSGVGYEQYF
TRBJ2-7 TRBV14 . . TGTGCCAGCAGGCCCTCGGGGAGCTACGAGCAGTACTTC CASRPSGSYEQYF
TRBJ2-7 TRBV2 TRBD1 few TGTGCCAGCGGAGACAGGGTCCAATACGAGCAGTACTTC CASGDRVQYEQYF
TRBJ2-3 TRBV10-3 . . TGTGCCATCAGTGAGTCGGTGGCCACAGATACGCAGTATTTT CAISESVATDTQYF
TRBJ2-1 TRBV19 . few TGTGCCAGTCGCTTGCAGGAAACCTACTACAATGAGCAGTTCTTC CASRLQETYYNEQFF
TRBJ2-1 TRBV5-1 . few TGCGCCAGCAGCTTGGGCGGGACAATCAATGAGCAGTTCTTC CASSLGGTINEQFF
TRBJ2-7 TRBV7-9 . . TGTGCCAGCAGCTTATGGTCCAGCACCTACGAGCAGTACTTC CASSLWSSTYEQYF
TRBJ2-7 TRBV7-9 . few TGTGCCAGCAGCCTAAGGATGTCCGGCGCCTACGAGCAGTACTTC CASSLRMSGAYEQYF
TRBJ2-1 TRBV9 . . TGTGCCAGCAGCGTAGAAAGAGGGAATAAGCAGTTCTTC CASSVERGNKQFF
TRBJ1-4 TRBV19 TRBD1 few TGTGCCAGTAGCCCACAGGGGACTAATGAAAAACTGTTTTTT CASSPQGTNEKLFF
TRBJ2-3 TRBV7-9 TRBD1 . TGTGCCAGCAGCCCACAGGGGCCGCAGTATTTT CASSPQGPQYF
TRBJ1-2 TRBV10-3 . . TGTGCCATCGCCCCCGGTCCGGATGGCTACACCTTC CAIAPGPDGYTF
TRBJ1-5 TRBV2 TRBD1 . TGTGCCAGCAGTGCCCAGGGGGCTGGACAGCCCCAGCATTTT CASSAQGAGQPQHF
TRBJ2-5 TRBV5-4 . . TGTGCCAGCAGCTTGATTGGGACGGGGAAAGAAGAGACCCAGTACTTC CASSLIGTGKEETQYF
TRBJ1-2 TRBV4-2 TRBD1 few TGTGCCAGCAGCCAAGATCCGGACAGGAACAACTATGGCTACACCTTC CASSQDPDRNNYGYTF
TRBJ2-7 TRBV7-2 . few TGTGCCAGCAGCTTTTCTGGGGGAGGCCCCTCCTACGAGCAGTACTTC CASSFSGGGPSYEQYF
TRBJ2-1 TRBV5-4 . . TGTGCCAGCAGCTGGGACAATGAGCAGTTCTTC CASSWDNEQFF
TRBJ2-2 TRBV7-8 . few TGTGCCAGTCGCCCCTTAGACGTCGCCGGGGAGCTGTTTTTT CASRPLDVAGELFF
TRBJ2-7 TRBV18 . . TGTGCCAGCTCATCGGCGACAGCAAACCTCTACGAGCAGTACTTC CASSSATANLYEQYF
TRBJ2-1 TRBV30 . few TGTGCCTGGAGTCGTACGGCGGCAAGTGAGCAGTTCTTC CAWSRTAASEQFF
TRBJ1-1 TRBV25-1 . few TGTGCCAGCAGTGCTCAGGGGAGATGGGTGGGAGCTTTCTTT CASSAQGRWVGAFF
TRBJ2-1 TRBV7-2 TRBD1 few TGTGCCATCAGCCGAATAGGACAGGCCTCCTACAATGAGCAGTTCTTC CAISRIGQASYNEQFF
TRBJ1-2 TRBV15 TRBD1 few TGTGCCACCAGCAGGACCTTGGGACAGCTTTATGGCTACACCTTC CATSRTLGQLYGYTF
TRBJ2-1 TRBV29-1 TRBD1 . TGCAGCGTCATACCCCCCGAGACAGGGGCCTACAATGAGCAGTTCTTC CSVIPPETGAYNEQFF
TRBJ1-2 TRBV30 . few TGTGCCTGGATACGGGGCGTCGGCTATGGCTACACCTTC CAWIRGVGYGYTF
TRBJ2-5 TRBV5-6 . . TGTGCCAGCAGTCACAGGCTACAAGAGACCCAGTACTTC CASSHRLQETQYF
TRBJ1-2 TRBV29-1 TRBD1 few TGCAGCGTACGGGACAGGAGGAACCATGGCTACACCTTC CSVRDRRNHGYTF
TRBJ1-2 TRBV7-2 TRBD1 few TGTGCCAGCAGCTTAGTTCCCACAGGGGCTGGCTACACCTTC CASSLVPTGAGYTF
TRBJ2-5 TRBV9 TRBD2 few TGTGCCAGCAGCGTAGAGGGTAGCGGGGACGCCGAAGAGACCCAGTACTTC CASSVEGSGDAEETQYF
TRBJ2-1 TRBV2 . . TGTGCCAGCAGTGATGAGGGGAGCTCCTACAATGAGCAGTTCTTC CASSDEGSSYNEQFF
TRBJ2-5 TRBV6-5 TRBD2 few TGTGCCAGCGGAATCTCCCGACTAGCGCTGGAGACCCAGTACTTC CASGISRLALETQYF
TRBJ2-2 TRBV5-6 . few TGTGCCAGCAACTCGAGGGCCGGGGAGCTGTTTTTT CASNSRAGELFF
TRBJ2-5 TRBV2 . few TGTGCCAGCAGTTGGACAGAAGAGACCCAGTACTTC CASSWTEETQYF